Here is one T cell receptor (beta chain) with its context. The antigen is unknown. The data were obtained in a study of T cell responses to AZD1222 COVID-19 vaccine. Study results and caveats: Just six AZD1222 recipients were seropositive at baseline.

This CDR3 has 16 residues. The V gene's germline CDR1 is SGHAT and CDR2 FQNNGV. Trimming removed 1 base at V and 4 bases at J, with 17 bases between. Data came from immunoSEQ multiplex PCR; TCRdb stores just in-frame clones and leaves some out. The sample shows 90,000 to 150,000 clones, roughly 88% of them seen only once. The source is an adult in good health. The chain combines TRBV11-2 with TRBJ2-7; D is possibly TRBD1 or TRBD2 (6 bases each). Specimen: peripheral blood, collected on day 0 of AZD1222 vaccination. The DNA for the CDR3 is TGTGCCAGCAGCTTAGGCGCGGGACAAGGGTTTTACGAGCAGTACTTC. Protein: CASSLGAGQGFYEQYF.